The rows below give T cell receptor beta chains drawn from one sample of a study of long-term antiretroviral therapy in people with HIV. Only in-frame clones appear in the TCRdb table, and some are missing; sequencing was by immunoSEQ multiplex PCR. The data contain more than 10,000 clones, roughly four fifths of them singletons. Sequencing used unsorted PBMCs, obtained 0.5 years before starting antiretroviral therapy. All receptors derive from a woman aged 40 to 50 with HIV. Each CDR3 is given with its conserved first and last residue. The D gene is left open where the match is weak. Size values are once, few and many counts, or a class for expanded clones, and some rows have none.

DNA: TGTGCCAGCAGCGAAAACTACGAGCAGTACTTC
CDR3: CASSENYEQYF
J: TRBJ2-7
D: .
size: .
V: TRBV6-6

DNA: TGTGCCAGCAGCCCCTGGGGGTACGAGCAGTACTTC
CDR3: CASSPWGYEQYF
J: TRBJ2-7
D: .
size: .
V: TRBV5-6

DNA: TGCAGCCCGCCCCGGACAGGCCTATTGGGGTACACTGAAGCTTTCTTT
CDR3: CSPPRTGLLGYTEAFF
J: TRBJ1-1
D: TRBD1
size: .
V: TRBV29-1

DNA: TGTGCCAGCAGTTTACAGTTTTCGGAGAACACTGAAGCTTTCTTT
CDR3: CASSLQFSENTEAFF
J: TRBJ1-1
D: .
size: .
V: TRBV27

DNA: TGTGCCAGCAGTTACTCGAGGGAAGCTAACTATGGCTACACCTTC
CDR3: CASSYSREANYGYTF
J: TRBJ1-2
D: .
size: .
V: TRBV6-6

DNA: TGTGCCAGCAATCGATTAGGGAATACGCAGTATTTT
CDR3: CASNRLGNTQYF
J: TRBJ2-3
D: .
size: .
V: TRBV5-8

DNA: TGCAGTGCTTGGGGAAACACCATATATTTT
CDR3: CSAWGNTIYF
J: TRBJ1-3
D: .
size: .
V: TRBV29-1

DNA: TGTGCCAGCAGCGAGGGACAGTACTATGAGCAGTTCTTC
CDR3: CASSEGQYYEQFF
J: TRBJ2-1
D: TRBD1
size: once
V: TRBV5-4

DNA: TGTGCCAGTAGTAGAGAACGAGACATGTCCTACGAGCAGTACTTC
CDR3: CASSRERDMSYEQYF
J: TRBJ2-7
D: .
size: few
V: TRBV19

DNA: TGTGCCAGCACTTCTGGGGACCGATCCTACGAGCAGTACTTC
CDR3: CASTSGDRSYEQYF
J: TRBJ2-7
D: .
size: .
V: TRBV11-3

DNA: TGCGCCAGCAGCCAAGTTATGGTGAACACTGAAGCTTTCTTT
CDR3: CASSQVMVNTEAFF
J: TRBJ1-1
D: .
size: once
V: TRBV4-1

DNA: TGTGCCAGCAGCTTCCCAGGGACTCAGCCCCAGCATTTT
CDR3: CASSFPGTQPQHF
J: TRBJ1-5
D: .
size: .
V: TRBV7-2

DNA: TGTGCCAGCTCACGGGGGGCGAACACTGAAGCTTTCTTT
CDR3: CASSRGANTEAFF
J: TRBJ1-1
D: .
size: .
V: TRBV18

DNA: TGTGCCAGCAGCCCCGCCCGGTGGGACAGCTCCTACGAGCAGTACTTC
CDR3: CASSPARWDSSYEQYF
J: TRBJ2-7
D: TRBD1
size: few
V: TRBV11-2

DNA: TGTGCCAGCACCGCGAGGTCCCCTAGGAATGAGCAGTTCTTC
CDR3: CASTARSPRNEQFF
J: TRBJ2-1
D: .
size: .
V: TRBV27

DNA: TGCAGCGTTGAGGGCGGGGACAGTACATACTATGGCTACACCTTC
CDR3: CSVEGGDSTYYGYTF
J: TRBJ1-2
D: TRBD1
size: once
V: TRBV29-1

DNA: TGTGCCAGCAGCCTGAGGGACAGGGCTTCCTACGAGCAGTACTTC
CDR3: CASSLRDRASYEQYF
J: TRBJ2-7
D: TRBD1
size: once
V: TRBV11-3

DNA: TGTGCCAGCAGCTTAGGCGGGCTAAGCACAGATACGCAGTATTTT
CDR3: CASSLGGLSTDTQYF
J: TRBJ2-3
D: .
size: .
V: TRBV7-9

DNA: TGTGCCAGCAGCTCCCGGACTACGGAGGACTATGGCTACACCTTC
CDR3: CASSSRTTEDYGYTF
J: TRBJ1-2
D: .
size: .
V: TRBV11-3

DNA: TGTGCCAGCAGCTCTGGCAGGCTAGCAGGGACCCAGTACTTC
CDR3: CASSSGRLAGTQYF
J: TRBJ2-5
D: .
size: .
V: TRBV7-9

DNA: TGTGCCAGCACCCCCAGCTGGCATGAGCAGTTCTTC
CDR3: CASTPSWHEQFF
J: TRBJ2-1
D: .
size: .
V: TRBV7-9

DNA: TGTGCCAGCAGCGGGGGGGCCGGACCAGATACGCAGTATTTT
CDR3: CASSGGAGPDTQYF
J: TRBJ2-3
D: .
size: .
V: TRBV5-4

DNA: TGTGCCAGCAGCTCCAACCCGGGACTAGACTACTACGAGCAGTACTTC
CDR3: CASSSNPGLDYYEQYF
J: TRBJ2-7
D: TRBD2
size: few
V: TRBV7-8

DNA: TGTGCCAGCAGACCTCCTTCTGGCCAATTCCACGAGCAGTACTTC
CDR3: CASRPPSGQFHEQYF
J: TRBJ2-7
D: .
size: .
V: TRBV6-5

DNA: TGTGCCAGCAGCCTGGGGACTTTAGAGACCCAGTACTTC
CDR3: CASSLGTLETQYF
J: TRBJ2-5
D: .
size: .
V: TRBV7-7

DNA: TGTGCCAGCAGCCTCCGGACAGACTTGAACACTGAAGCTTTCTTT
CDR3: CASSLRTDLNTEAFF
J: TRBJ1-1
D: .
size: .
V: TRBV5-6

DNA: TGTGCCTGGAGGCGGGGCGTTGAAAAACTGTTTTTT
CDR3: CAWRRGVEKLFF
J: TRBJ1-4
D: .
size: few
V: TRBV30

DNA: TGTGCCAGCTCAAAAGGAGACAGAAGATCAGATACGCAGTATTTT
CDR3: CASSKGDRRSDTQYF
J: TRBJ2-3
D: .
size: .
V: TRBV18

DNA: TGCGCCAGCAGCCAACTAGCGGGAGCGGGCACAGATACGCAGTATTTT
CDR3: CASSQLAGAGTDTQYF
J: TRBJ2-3
D: TRBD2
size: .
V: TRBV4-1

DNA: TGCGCCAGCAGCCAAGGAGGGTTCGGCAGGGGAACCGGGGAGCTGTTTTTT
CDR3: CASSQGGFGRGTGELFF
J: TRBJ2-2
D: .
size: few
V: TRBV4-3

DNA: TGTGCCAGCAGCCAATTAGTCGGAACTGGGGAGCAGTACTTC
CDR3: CASSQLVGTGEQYF
J: TRBJ2-7
D: .
size: .
V: TRBV7-8

DNA: TGTGCCAGCAGTCCCGACAGGGGTGGGAATGAGCAGTTCTTC
CDR3: CASSPDRGGNEQFF
J: TRBJ2-1
D: TRBD1
size: .
V: TRBV6-1

DNA: TGTGCCAGCAGCACAACTAGCGGGTACTCCTACAATGAGCAGTTCTTC
CDR3: CASSTTSGYSYNEQFF
J: TRBJ2-1
D: TRBD2
size: .
V: TRBV13

DNA: TGTGCCAGCAGCTTAGGCGTAAATGAGCAGTTCTTC
CDR3: CASSLGVNEQFF
J: TRBJ2-1
D: .
size: once
V: TRBV7-9

DNA: TGTGCCAGCAGGGCTTACACTGAAGCTTTCTTT
CDR3: CASRAYTEAFF
J: TRBJ1-1
D: .
size: .
V: TRBV6-1

DNA: TGTGCCAGCAGCTTAGGAAGAACAGGGAACACTGAAGCTTTCTTT
CDR3: CASSLGRTGNTEAFF
J: TRBJ1-1
D: .
size: .
V: TRBV7-9

DNA: TGTGCCAGCAGCGCGTATTCACCGGGGGCGGGGGAAAAACTGTTTTTT
CDR3: CASSAYSPGAGEKLFF
J: TRBJ1-4
D: .
size: .
V: TRBV7-2

DNA: TGCGCCAGCAGCTTGGCGGGACAGGGGGGAGGTGAGCAGTTCTTC
CDR3: CASSLAGQGGGEQFF
J: TRBJ2-1
D: TRBD1
size: .
V: TRBV5-1

DNA: TGTGCCAGCAGTATCTCCCTGGGGGGTCGCACAGATACGCAGTATTTT
CDR3: CASSISLGGRTDTQYF
J: TRBJ2-3
D: .
size: .
V: TRBV27

DNA: TGTGCCAGCAGGCCCACCCGAGGGACTAATGAAAAACTGTTTTTT
CDR3: CASRPTRGTNEKLFF
J: TRBJ1-4
D: .
size: .
V: TRBV6-5

DNA: TGCGCCAGCAGCCAAGACAGGGGGCTGGGTGGCTACACCTTC
CDR3: CASSQDRGLGGYTF
J: TRBJ1-2
D: TRBD1
size: .
V: TRBV4-3

DNA: TGTGCCAGCAGTCCTCGTCCTAACTATGGCTACACCTTC
CDR3: CASSPRPNYGYTF
J: TRBJ1-2
D: .
size: .
V: TRBV6-5

DNA: TGTGCCAGAATGAGGTATGGCTACACCTTC
CDR3: CARMRYGYTF
J: TRBJ1-2
D: .
size: .
V: TRBV6-6

DNA: TGTGCCAGCAGCGGGGCCATGAACACTGAAGCTTTCTTT
CDR3: CASSGAMNTEAFF
J: TRBJ1-1
D: .
size: .
V: TRBV11-2